This is a list of T cell receptor beta chains from one sample in a study of blood T cell repertoires in COVID-19. TCRdb's copy holds only in-frame clones and misses some; the assay was immunoSEQ multiplex PCR. The sample lists approximately 100,000 clones, about 89% seen once, with 0.85% to 1% in the top ten. Sequenced input: peripheral blood. All receptors come from a man aged 55 to 69 with acute or convalescent COVID-19. The CDR3 runs from the conserved cysteine through the conserved F or W. A D gene is named only where the DNA matches it firmly. Where a row states a size, it is once, few, many or the class of an expanded clone; other rows omit it.

v_gene,abundance,j_gene,d_gene,CDR3nt,CDR3aa
TRBV11-3,.,TRBJ2-3,TRBD2,TGTGCCAGCAGCTCCCGGGGACTAGCAGGCACAGATACGCAGTATTTT,CASSSRGLAGTDTQYF
TRBV7-2,.,TRBJ2-3,.,TGTGCCAGCAGCTTAGACCAGCGGAGAGGGAATACGCAGTATTTT,CASSLDQRRGNTQYF
TRBV30,.,TRBJ1-6,TRBD1,TGTGCCGTGACGCCGGGACAGCCTAATTCACCCCTCCACTTT,CAVTPGQPNSPLHF
TRBV18,.,TRBJ1-2,TRBD1,TGTGCCAGCTCACCGATTCAGGACAGGGCCGGTGGCTACACCTTC,CASSPIQDRAGGYTF
TRBV5-1,.,TRBJ2-3,.,TGCGCCAGCAGCTCCGGGGGGCGGACAGATACGCAGTATTTT,CASSSGGRTDTQYF
TRBV28,.,TRBJ2-7,TRBD1,TGTGCCAGCAGGGGCGGACAGGCTACCTACGAGCAGTACTTC,CASRGGQATYEQYF
TRBV18,once,TRBJ1-6,.,TGTGCCAGCTCACTCTACAGGTCTTCCTATAATTCACCCCTCCACTTT,CASSLYRSSYNSPLHF
TRBV30,.,TRBJ2-5,.,TGTGCCGTACGGGGGGCCGGCCAAGAGACCCAGTACTTC,CAVRGAGQETQYF
TRBV6-6,.,TRBJ1-3,.,TGTGCCAGCCAGGAGCAGGGTGCTGGAAACACCATATATTTT,CASQEQGAGNTIYF
TRBV7-3,.,TRBJ2-3,.,TGTGCCAGCAGCTTAAGGAGGGTTAGCACAGATACGCAGTATTTT,CASSLRRVSTDTQYF
TRBV10-1,once,TRBJ1-1,.,TGCGCCAGCAGTGAGTCTGGACAATCCAAGAAAGCTTTCTTT,CASSESGQSKKAFF
TRBV12-3/TRBV12-4,few,TRBJ2-3,.,TGTGCCAGCAGTTTCCCCGGGAGAGATACGCAGTATTTT,CASSFPGRDTQYF
TRBV11-2,.,TRBJ2-5,.,TGTGCCAGCAGCTCTCCCCCGGAGCAAGGGACCCAGTACTTC,CASSSPPEQGTQYF
TRBV24-1,few,TRBJ2-6,.,TGTGCCACCAGTGAGCAACCACCCAGGGTTTATGGGGCCAACGTCCTGACTTTC,CATSEQPPRVYGANVLTF
TRBV3-1/TRBV3-2,.,TRBJ2-2,.,TGTGCCAGCAGCCACACAATACAACCCATCGTTGAGGTGGTGGGCACCGGGGAGCTGTTTTTT,CASSHTIQPIVEVVGTGELFF
TRBV5-8,.,TRBJ2-1,TRBD2,TGTGCCAGCAGCTTTAGCGGGGGTGCCTACAATGAGCAGTTCTTC,CASSFSGGAYNEQFF